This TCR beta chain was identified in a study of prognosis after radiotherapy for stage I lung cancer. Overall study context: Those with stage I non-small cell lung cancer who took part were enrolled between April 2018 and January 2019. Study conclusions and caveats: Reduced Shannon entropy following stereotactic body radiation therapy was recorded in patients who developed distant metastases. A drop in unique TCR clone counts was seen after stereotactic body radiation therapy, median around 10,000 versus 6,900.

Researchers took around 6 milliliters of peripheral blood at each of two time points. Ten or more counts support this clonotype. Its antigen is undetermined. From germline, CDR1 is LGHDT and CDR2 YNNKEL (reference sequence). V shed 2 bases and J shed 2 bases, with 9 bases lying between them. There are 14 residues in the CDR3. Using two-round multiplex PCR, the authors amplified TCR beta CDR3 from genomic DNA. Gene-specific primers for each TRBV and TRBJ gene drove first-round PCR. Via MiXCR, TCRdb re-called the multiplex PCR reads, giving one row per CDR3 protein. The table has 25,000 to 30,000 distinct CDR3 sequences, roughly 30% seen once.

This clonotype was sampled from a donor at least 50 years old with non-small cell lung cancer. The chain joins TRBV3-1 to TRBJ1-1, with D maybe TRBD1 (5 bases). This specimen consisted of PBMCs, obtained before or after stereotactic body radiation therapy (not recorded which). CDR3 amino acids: CASSQRDVNTEAFF. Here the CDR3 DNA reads TGTGCCAGCAGCCAACGGGACGTAAACACTGAAGCTTTCTTT.